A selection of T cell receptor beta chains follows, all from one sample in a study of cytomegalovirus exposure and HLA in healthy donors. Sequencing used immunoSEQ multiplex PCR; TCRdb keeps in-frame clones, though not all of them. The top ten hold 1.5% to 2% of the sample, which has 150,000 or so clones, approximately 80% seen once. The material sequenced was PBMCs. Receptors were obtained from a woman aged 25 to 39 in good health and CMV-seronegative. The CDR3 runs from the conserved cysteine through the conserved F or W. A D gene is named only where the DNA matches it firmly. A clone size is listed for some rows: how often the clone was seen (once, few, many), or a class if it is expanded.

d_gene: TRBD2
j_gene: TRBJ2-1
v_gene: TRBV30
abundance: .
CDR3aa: CAWSVASGSYNEQFF
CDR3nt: TGTGCCTGGAGTGTAGCTAGCGGGAGTTACAATGAGCAGTTCTTC

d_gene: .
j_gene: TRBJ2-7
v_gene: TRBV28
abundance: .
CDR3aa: CASSPPGQSYEQYF
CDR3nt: TGTGCCAGCAGCCCTCCAGGACAATCCTACGAGCAGTACTTC

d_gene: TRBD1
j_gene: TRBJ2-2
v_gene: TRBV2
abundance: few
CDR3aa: CASSGDRATNTGELFF
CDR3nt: TGTGCCAGCAGCGGGGACAGGGCTACGAACACCGGGGAGCTGTTTTTT

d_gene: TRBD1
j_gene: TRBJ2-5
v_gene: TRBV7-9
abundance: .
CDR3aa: CASSLQDRGRRETQYF
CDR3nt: TGTGCCAGCAGCTTACAGGACAGGGGGCGCAGGGAGACCCAGTACTTC

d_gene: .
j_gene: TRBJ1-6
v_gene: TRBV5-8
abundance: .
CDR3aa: CASEPVRGTNSPLHF
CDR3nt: TGTGCCAGCGAACCGGTCAGGGGTACTAATTCACCCCTCCACTTT

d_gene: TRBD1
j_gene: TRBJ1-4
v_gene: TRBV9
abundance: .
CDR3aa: CASSTPGQEGGSEKLFF
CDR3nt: TGTGCCAGCAGCACCCCGGGACAGGAGGGAGGGAGTGAAAAACTGTTTTTT

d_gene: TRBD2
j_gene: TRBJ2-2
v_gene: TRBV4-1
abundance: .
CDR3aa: CASSQVQRGPYTGELFF
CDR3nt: TGCGCCAGCAGCCAAGTTCAGCGGGGGCCGTACACCGGGGAGCTGTTTTTT

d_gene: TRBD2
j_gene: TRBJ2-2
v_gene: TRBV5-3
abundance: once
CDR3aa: CARKAGLTNTGELFF
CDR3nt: TGTGCCAGAAAGGCGGGACTAACGAACACCGGGGAGCTGTTTTTT

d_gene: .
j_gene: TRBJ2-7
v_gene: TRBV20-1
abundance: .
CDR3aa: CSARGPYEQYF
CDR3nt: TGCAGTGCTCGCGGGCCCTACGAGCAGTACTTC

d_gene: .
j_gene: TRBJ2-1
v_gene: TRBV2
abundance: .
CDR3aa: CASSQDRPPHNEQFF
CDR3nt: TGTGCCAGCTCCCAGGACAGACCCCCCCACAATGAGCAGTTCTTC

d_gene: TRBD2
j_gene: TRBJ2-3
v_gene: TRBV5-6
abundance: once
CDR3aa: CASSSQRESDTQYF
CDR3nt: TGTGCCAGCAGCTCCCAGCGGGAGTCAGATACGCAGTATTTT

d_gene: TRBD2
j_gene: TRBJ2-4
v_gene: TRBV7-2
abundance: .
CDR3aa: CASSIPSGLARKNIQYF
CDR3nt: TGTGCCAGCAGCATCCCCTCGGGACTAGCGAGGAAAAACATTCAGTACTTC

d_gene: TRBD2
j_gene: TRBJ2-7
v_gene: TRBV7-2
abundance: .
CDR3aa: CASSLILAGVSEQYF
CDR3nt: TGTGCCAGCAGCTTAATCCTAGCGGGAGTTTCCGAGCAGTACTTC

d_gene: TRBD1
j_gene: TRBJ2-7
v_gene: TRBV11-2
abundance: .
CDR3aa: CASSRLQGATIYEQYF
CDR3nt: TGTGCCAGCAGCCGACTACAGGGGGCAACCATCTACGAGCAGTACTTC

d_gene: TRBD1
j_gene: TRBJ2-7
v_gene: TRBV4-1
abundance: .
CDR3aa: CASSQSDRGLYEQYF
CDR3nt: TGCGCCAGCAGCCAGTCGGACAGGGGGCTCTACGAGCAGTACTTC

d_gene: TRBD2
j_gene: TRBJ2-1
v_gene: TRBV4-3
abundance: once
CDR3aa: CASSQDSGRATYNEQFF
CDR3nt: TGCGCCAGCAGCCAAGATAGCGGGAGGGCCACCTACAATGAGCAGTTCTTC

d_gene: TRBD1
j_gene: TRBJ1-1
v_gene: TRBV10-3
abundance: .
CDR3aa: CAISESVGQGLFMNTEAFF
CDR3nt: TGTGCCATCAGTGAGTCAGTGGGACAGGGGCTTTTCATGAACACTGAAGCTTTCTTT

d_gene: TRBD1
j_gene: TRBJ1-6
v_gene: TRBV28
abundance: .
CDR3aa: CASSDRESPLHF
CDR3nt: TGTGCCAGCAGTGACAGGGAATCACCCCTCCACTTT

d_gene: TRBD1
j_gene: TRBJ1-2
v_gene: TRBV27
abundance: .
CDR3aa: CASRDSSNYGYTF
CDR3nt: TGTGCCAGCCGGGACAGCTCTAACTATGGCTACACCTTC

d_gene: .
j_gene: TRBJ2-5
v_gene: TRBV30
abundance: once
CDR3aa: CAWSPLGETQYF
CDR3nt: TGTGCCTGGAGCCCCCTCGGGGAGACCCAGTACTTC

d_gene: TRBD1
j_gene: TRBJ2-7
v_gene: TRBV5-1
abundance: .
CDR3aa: CASSPFFGQGSPSYEQYF
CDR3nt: TGCGCCAGCAGCCCCTTTTTCGGACAGGGTAGTCCATCCTACGAGCAGTACTTC

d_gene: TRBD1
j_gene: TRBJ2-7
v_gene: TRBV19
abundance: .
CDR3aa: CASSLAGGYEQYF
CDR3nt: TGTGCCAGTAGTTTGGCAGGGGGATACGAGCAGTACTTC

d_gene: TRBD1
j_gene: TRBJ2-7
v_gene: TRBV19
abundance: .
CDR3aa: CASSIGTGNEQYF
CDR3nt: TGTGCCAGTAGTATTGGGACAGGGAACGAGCAGTACTTC

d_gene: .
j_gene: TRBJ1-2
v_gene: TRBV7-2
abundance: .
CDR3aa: CASSLDQGTTNYGYTF
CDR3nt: TGTGCCAGCAGCTTAGATCAGGGAACGACTAACTATGGCTACACCTTC

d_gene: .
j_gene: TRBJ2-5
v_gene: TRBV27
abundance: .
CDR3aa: CASSLSRGGKTQYF
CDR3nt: TGTGCCAGCAGTCTATCCAGGGGCGGAAAGACCCAGTACTTC

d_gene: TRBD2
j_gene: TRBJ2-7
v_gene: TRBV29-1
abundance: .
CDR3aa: CSVEGSSGRVYEQYF
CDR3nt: TGCAGCGTTGAAGGGTCCAGCGGGAGAGTTTACGAGCAGTACTTC

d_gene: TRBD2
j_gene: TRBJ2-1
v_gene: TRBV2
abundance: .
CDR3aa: CASSLAGVYNEQFF
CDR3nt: TGTGCCAGCAGCCTAGCGGGGGTCTACAATGAGCAGTTCTTC

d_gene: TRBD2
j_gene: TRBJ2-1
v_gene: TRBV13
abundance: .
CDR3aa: CASSLVGLAGIGAYNEQFF
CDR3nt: TGTGCCAGCAGCTTAGTGGGACTAGCGGGGATCGGGGCCTACAATGAGCAGTTCTTC

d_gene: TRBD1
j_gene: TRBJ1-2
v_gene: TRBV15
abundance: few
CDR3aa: CATSKDRVSGYTF
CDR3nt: TGTGCCACCAGCAAGGACAGGGTGAGCGGCTACACCTTC

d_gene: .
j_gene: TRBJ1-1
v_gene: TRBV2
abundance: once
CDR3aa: CASKWQGITEAFF
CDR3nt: TGTGCCAGCAAATGGCAGGGGATCACTGAAGCTTTCTTT

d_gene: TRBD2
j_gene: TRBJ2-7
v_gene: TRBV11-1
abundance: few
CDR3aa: CASSLGIAGAVYEQYF
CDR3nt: TGTGCCAGCAGCTTAGGGATAGCGGGAGCAGTGTACGAGCAGTACTTC

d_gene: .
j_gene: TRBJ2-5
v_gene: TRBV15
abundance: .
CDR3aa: CATSRGGGQETQYF
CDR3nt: TGTGCCACCAGCAGAGGGGGCGGCCAAGAGACCCAGTACTTC

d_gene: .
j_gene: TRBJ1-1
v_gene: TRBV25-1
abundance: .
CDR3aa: CASSRPGMDTEAFF
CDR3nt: TGTGCCAGCAGTCGGCCAGGGATGGACACTGAAGCTTTCTTT

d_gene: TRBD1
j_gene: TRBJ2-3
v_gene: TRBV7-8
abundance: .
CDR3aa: CASSLAAGQGRYF
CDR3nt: TGTGCCAGCAGCTTAGCCGCGGGACAGGGAAGGTATTTT

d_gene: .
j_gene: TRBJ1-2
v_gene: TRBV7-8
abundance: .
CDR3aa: CASSVGQTVHGYTF
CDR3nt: TGTGCCAGCAGCGTAGGACAGACAGTCCATGGCTACACCTTC